This T cell receptor (beta chain) originates from a study of graft-versus-host responses after intestinal transplantation (dated by TCRdb to about 2021). Regarding the study in general: The transplants that recipients received were multivisceral, liver-intestinal, or isolated intestinal. All recipients received anti-thymocyte globulin induction followed by maintenance tacrolimus and steroids for roughly three years. Alloreactive clones were identified by sequencing pre-transplant mixed lymphocyte reaction products and comparing them with unstimulated pre-transplant donor and recipient T cells. Donor T cell macrochimerism was defined as a peak of at least 4% donor T cells among recipient peripheral blood mononuclear cells. A cohort of approximately 24 intestinal transplant recipients, including one retransplant, was enrolled, and a few patients lacking pretransplant specimens were excluded. Rather than going through the commercial service, samples from three later patients were sequenced in-house on an Illumina MiSeq and processed with MiXCR. After intestinal transplantation, graft-versus-host and host-versus-graft alloreactive T cell clones in the graft, circulation and bone marrow were tracked using bulk TCR-beta CDR3 sequencing. Points the paper makes about the study in general: The conclusions were limited by the relatively low number and heterogeneity of the intestinal transplant patients. Peak levels of circulating GvH clones were associated with declines in HvG clones early after transplant. GvH clones turned up in recipient bone marrow, with some appearing earlier in ileal mucosa or blood, a pattern consistent with an intestinal mucosal origin. In patients with donor T cell macrochimerism, the allografts had high GvH to HvG T cell clonal ratios.

The time point label on this specimen signifies: cells obtained before transplantation from donor or recipient. CD3+CD4+ and CD3+CD8+ populations were FACS-sorted from unstimulated pre-transplant donor and recipient cells taken from spleen or lymph nodes. The library came from the immunoSEQ multiplex PCR assay. For most patients, genomic DNA was isolated using the Qiagen DNeasy Blood and Tissue Kit and was shipped frozen to Adaptive Biotechnologies for TCR sequencing. For most patients, high-throughput TCR-beta CDR3 sequencing of genomic DNA was performed by Adaptive Biotechnologies. Concerning the study's data processing: Adaptive's ImmunoSEQ software was the source of the TCR sequencing data for approximately 18 patients, while a few other patients were processed with MiXCR and VDJtools. To correct CD4 versus CD8 sorting errors, sequences present in both subsets at a frequency ratio below 5:1 were removed. CDR3 nucleotide sequences shared by donor and recipient were removed because the origin of these sequences could not be assigned. To count as alloreactive, a clone needed at least 2-fold expansion over unstimulated cells and a minimum CFSE-low frequency of 0.002% (template counts) or 0.001% (read counts). Mappable clones were those detected in sequenced pre-transplant spleen, lymph node, or MLR CFSE-low populations of the donor or recipient. The cumulative frequency of alloreactive clones was calculated as a percentage of all sequences, weighted by copy number. TCRdb retrieved this table from immuneACCESS and kept in-frame rearrangements only. Not all clones are present; in checked studies, unresolved V genes account for under half, and no reason is known for the remainder. That table is the source of V, J and clone size, and D and trimming were worked out from the DNA. The sample records under 85,000 clones, approximately 94% of which are singletons. The top ten clones comprise around 0.56% of the sample.

As for this clone: Which antigen it targets is not known. Base qualities are not provided; no much larger clone lies one nucleotide away.

Here V drops 5 bases and J drops 0 bases, and the junction holds 5 bases not matched to any gene. CDR1 and CDR2, per the germline V gene (reference sequence), are SEHNR and FQNEAQ. The CDR3 holds 15 amino acids from the cysteine to the phenylalanine. Only the CDR3 part of the read is kept: 45 bases, read in frame from the first base. Specimen: unstimulated CD8+ T cells sorted from spleen or lymph node cells, collected before intestinal transplant. The TCR comes from a human donor who received an intestinal transplant. This sequence uses TRBV7-9 and TRBJ2-3; TRBD1 aligns with 7 central bases. Here the CDR3 is given as CASSPGQISTDTQYF. The nucleotide sequence is TGTGCCAGCAGCCCGGGACAGATTAGCACAGATACGCAGTATTTT.